This T cell receptor (beta chain) is drawn from a study of blood T cells in healthy people across ages. A second PCR, run for about 6 to 11 cycles, used a sample-barcoded 5' primer plus a J-beta primer mix. Through a template-switch adaptor with 12 random nucleotides, each cDNA molecule received a tag. Using its own MiXCR run on the 5' RACE reads, TCRdb lists one record per CDR3 protein. The table includes 950,000 to 1,200,000 distinct CDR3 sequences, roughly two fifths detected once. Healthy Russian Caucasian donors spanned ages about 6 to 90 years. Many counts were recorded for this clonotype. Its antigen is still unknown. Study results and limitations: Nothing was known about donor CMV status, and this possibly confounded expanded clonotype changes.

The sequenced sample consisted of blood. This receptor was identified in a man aged 18-30 years in good health.

The CDR3 reads CASSPSNGYTF. The CDR3 DNA is TGTGCCAGCAGCCCTTCAAATGGCTACACCTTC. The chain links TRBV7-9 to TRBJ1-2; D unresolved. There are 11 residues in the CDR3. Germline V gene sequence: CDR1 SEHNR, CDR2 FQNEAQ (reference sequence). V was clipped by 5 bases and J by 6 bases, with 7 bases between them. The whole variable domain, filled in from reference TRBV7-9 and TRBJ1-2, reads DTGVSQNPRHKITKRGQNVTFRCDPISEHNRLYWYRQTLGQGPEFLTYFQNEAQLEKSRLLSDRFSAERPKGSFSTLEIQRTEQGDSAMYLCASSPSNGYTFGSGTRLTVV.